What follows is one T cell receptor beta chain and its context. The sample belongs to a study of blood T cell repertoires in COVID-19. Clones were read by immunoSEQ multiplex PCR, and TCRdb kept only the in-frame ones, dropping some. The sample has around 170,000 clones, less than 90% seen once. The source of this sequence is a woman between 35 and 50 years old with acute or convalescent COVID-19. Sequenced: peripheral blood.

CDR3 amino acids: CASSHRGKETQYF. CDR3 in DNA: TGTGCCAGCAGCCACCGGGGTAAAGAGACCCAGTACTTC. The gene calls are TRBV3-1 (or the pseudogene TRBV3-2) and TRBJ2-5; a possible D gene is TRBD2 (5 bases). Germline-derived CDR1 and CDR2 are LGHDT and YNNKEL (reference sequence). Deletions cut 3 bases from V and 3 bases from J, with 8 bases between. CDR3 length: 13 residues.